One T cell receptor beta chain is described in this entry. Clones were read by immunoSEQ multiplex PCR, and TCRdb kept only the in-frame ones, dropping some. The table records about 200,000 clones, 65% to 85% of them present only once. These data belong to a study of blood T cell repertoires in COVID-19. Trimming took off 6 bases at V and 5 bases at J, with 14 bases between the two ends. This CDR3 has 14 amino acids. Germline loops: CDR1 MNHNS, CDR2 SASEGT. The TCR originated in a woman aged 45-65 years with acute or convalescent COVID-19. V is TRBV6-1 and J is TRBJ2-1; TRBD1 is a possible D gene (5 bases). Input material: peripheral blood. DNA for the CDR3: TGTGCCAGCAGCACCGGACACCTCAACAATGAGCAGTTCTTC. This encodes CASSTGHLNNEQFF.